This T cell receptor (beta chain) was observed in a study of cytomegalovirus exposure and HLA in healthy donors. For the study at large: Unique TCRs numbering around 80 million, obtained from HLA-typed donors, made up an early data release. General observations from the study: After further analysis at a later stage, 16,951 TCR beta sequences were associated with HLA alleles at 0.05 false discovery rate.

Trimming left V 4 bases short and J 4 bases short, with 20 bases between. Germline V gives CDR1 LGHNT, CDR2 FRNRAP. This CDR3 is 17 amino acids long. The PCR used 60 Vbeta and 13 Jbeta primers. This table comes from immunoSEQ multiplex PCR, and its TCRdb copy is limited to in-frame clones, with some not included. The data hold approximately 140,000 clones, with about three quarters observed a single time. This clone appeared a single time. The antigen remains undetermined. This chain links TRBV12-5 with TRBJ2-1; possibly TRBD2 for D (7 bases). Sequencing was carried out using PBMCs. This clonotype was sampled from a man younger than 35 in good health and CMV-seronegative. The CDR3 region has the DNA TGTGCTAGTGGTTCGCACACCCTGGGGGGGCAGTACAATGAGCAGTTCTTC. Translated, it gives CASGSHTLGGQYNEQFF.